This TCR beta chain stems from a study of beta chain features in type 1 diabetes. Study in general: Healthy donors resembled patients in age, gender and cell yields. Over all samples combined, some 99,000,000 sorted cells were examined.

This clone was observed a handful of times. Its antigen remains unknown. The trim removed 5 bases at V and 7 bases at J, leaving 19 bases unmatched. In germline, CDR1 is ENHRY, CDR2 SYGVKD. CDR3 length: 18 residues. All of the isolated RNA was reverse transcribed, so expressed TCRB transcripts were sequenced. Only in-frame clones appear in the TCRdb table, and some are missing; sequencing was by immunoSEQ multiplex PCR. The sample carries approximately 170,000 clones, roughly 8% recorded once. General study points: A moderate, significant TCRB CDR3 shortening appeared in type 1 diabetes across four CD4+ subsets. Type 1 diabetes patients had fewer VDJ junction insertions and more deletions.

The chain links TRBV10-3 to TRBJ2-7; TRBD2 matches at 11 bases. The sequence was collected from a man aged 18 to 35 with type 1 diabetes. Source material: central memory CD4+ T cells from blood. The CDR3 region is CAISPSTSGVPLGGEQYF. CDR3 bases: TGTGCCATCAGTCCCTCGACTAGCGGGGTCCCCCTTGGGGGTGAGCAGTACTTC.